The T cell receptor (beta chain) under discussion was sequenced for a study of blood T cell repertoires in COVID-19. Across the whole study: Samples of COVID-19 (acute and convalescent) were obtained from the United States, Italy and Spain. PBMCs, B-cell-depleted T cells, or T cells were the source of the cDNA or gDNA that made up the material.

The CDR3 length is 12 residues. Trimming cost V 4 bases and J 0 bases, with 6 bases left between them. Per germline, CDR1 GTSNPN and CDR2 SVGIG (reference sequence). As processed by the authors: Estimated nucleated cell counts came from reference gene primer amplification. Some clones are missing from TCRdb's copy, which holds only in-frame ones; the method was immunoSEQ multiplex PCR. V and J calls and clone size follow that table, whereas D and trimming were derived from the DNA. The top ten clones hold approximately 8% of a sample with some 110,000 clones, roughly 90% of them seen once. This sequence was found in a man between 65 and 85 years old who had recovered from COVID-19. The sample taken for sequencing was peripheral blood. V is TRBV30 and J is TRBJ1-1; D is undetermined. This CDR3 reads CAWKLMNTEAFF. CDR3 coding DNA: TGTGCCTGGAAACTTATGAACACTGAAGCTTTCTTT.